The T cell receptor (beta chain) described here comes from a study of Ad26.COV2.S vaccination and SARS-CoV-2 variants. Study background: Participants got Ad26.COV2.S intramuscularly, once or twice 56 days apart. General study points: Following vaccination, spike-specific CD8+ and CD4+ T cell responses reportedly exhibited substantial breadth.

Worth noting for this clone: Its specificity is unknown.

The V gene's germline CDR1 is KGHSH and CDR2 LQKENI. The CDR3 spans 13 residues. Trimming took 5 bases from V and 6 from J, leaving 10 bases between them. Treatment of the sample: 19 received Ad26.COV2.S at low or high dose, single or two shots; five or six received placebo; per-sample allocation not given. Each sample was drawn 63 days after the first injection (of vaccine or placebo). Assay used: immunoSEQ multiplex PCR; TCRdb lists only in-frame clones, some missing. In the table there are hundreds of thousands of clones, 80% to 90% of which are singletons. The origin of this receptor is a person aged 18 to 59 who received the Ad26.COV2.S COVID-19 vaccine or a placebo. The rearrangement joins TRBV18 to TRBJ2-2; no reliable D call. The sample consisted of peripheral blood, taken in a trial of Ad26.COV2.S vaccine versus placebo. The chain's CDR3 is CASSSQDSGELFF. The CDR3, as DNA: TGTGCCAGCTCATCTCAAGATTCCGGGGAGCTGTTTTTT.